One sample yielded the 21 T cell receptor beta chains listed below, sequenced in a study of T cell responses to AZD1222 COVID-19 vaccine. Assay: immunoSEQ multiplex PCR; the TCRdb copy retains only in-frame clones and omits some. The sample holds 95,000 to 150,000 clones; around 91% are singletons and the top ten take around 1.7%. This specimen was peripheral blood, taken on day 0 of AZD1222 vaccination. The receptors shown here come from an adult in good health.

V and J are TRBV7-9 and TRBJ1-1; D remains unclear. Between the trimmed V and J ends, which lost 1 base and 6 bases, there was a span of 6 bases. This CDR3 has 12 amino acids. Germline V gene lookup returns CDR1 SEHNR and CDR2 FQNEAQ (reference sequence). The CDR3: CASSLGRSEAFF. In nucleotides, the CDR3 is TGTGCCAGCAGCTTAGGACGGTCTGAAGCTTTCTTT.

As concerns this clone: Distinct nucleotide sequences in the sample also encode this CDR3. The CDR3 region is CASSLQGTGANVLTF. The CDR3 DNA sequence: TGTGCCAGCAGTTTACAGGGAACTGGGGCCAACGTCCTGACTTTC. The J gene is TRBJ2-6, the V gene TRBV6-5; a weak D match, TRBD1 (6 bases). V was trimmed by 4 bases and J by 2 bases, leaving 9 bases between them. Germline assignment: CDR1 MNHEY and CDR2 SVGAGI. This CDR3 is 15 amino acids long.

This clone has more than one count but fewer than ten. The V call is TRBV6-4, the J call TRBJ1-3; maybe TRBD1 (5 bases). The length of the CDR3 is 13 residues. CDR1 and CDR2 from the germline V gene are MRHNA and SNTAGT. The V end was cut by 5 bases, the J end by 2 bases, with 7 bases between. CDR3 amino acids: CASSWGAGNTIYF. The CDR3 region has the DNA TGTGCCAGCAGTTGGGGGGCTGGAAACACCATATATTTT.

This sequence joins TRBV3-1 (or the pseudogene TRBV3-2) and TRBJ2-6, with TRBD1 matching over 7 bases. V lost 2 bases to trimming and J lost 4 bases; unmatched junction nucleotides: 2. CDR1 is LGHDT, CDR2 YNNKEL, per germline (reference sequence). This CDR3 region has 15 residues. CDR3 DNA: TGTGCCAGCAGCCAAAGGGGGCACGGGGCCAACGTCCTGACTTTC. Its protein product is CASSQRGHGANVLTF.

The CDR3 DNA follows: TGTGCCAGCAGCTTGGGTCAATGGGGGAAAGAGACCCAGTACTTC. It is translated as CASSLGQWGKETQYF. The chain joins TRBV5-5 to TRBJ2-5; D is tentatively TRBD1 or TRBD2 (5 bases each). Germline CDR1 and CDR2: SGHKS and YYEKEE (reference sequence). The CDR3 runs to 15 residues. The V end lost 0 bases, the J end lost 3 bases, and 12 bases lay between the germline ends.

The V call is TRBV4-1, the J call TRBJ1-6; a possible D gene is TRBD1 (5 bases). V dropped 10 bases and J dropped 3 bases, with 13 bases sitting between them. The CDR3 covers 14 residues. The V gene's germline CDR1 is MGHRA and CDR2 YSYEKL. The DNA for the CDR3 is TGCGCCACAAGGCCAGGGAACTATAATTCACCCCTCCACTTT. Protein: CATRPGNYNSPLHF.

The chain is built from TRBV7-2 and TRBJ1-2; perhaps TRBD1 as D (5 bases). CDR3 length: 12 amino acids. With 0 bases removed from V and 7 bases from J, the gap between germline ends came to 6 bases. Germline V lookup: CDR1 SGHTA, CDR2 FQGNSA. CDR3 DNA sequence: TGTGCCAGCAGCTTAGCAGGGGTTGGCTACACCTTC. This gives the protein CASSLAGVGYTF.

The CDR3 reads CASSFTGAGYGYTF. Written as DNA, the CDR3 is TGTGCCAGCAGTTTTACAGGGGCGGGATATGGCTACACCTTC. V and J are TRBV27 and TRBJ1-2; 7 bases match TRBD1. The V segment lost 3 bases and the J segment 5 bases; nucleotides outside the gene matches: 6. Germline CDR1 MNHEY, CDR2 SMNVEV (reference sequence). CDR3 length: 14 residues.

The CDR3 protein is CASSIMGSYNQPQHF. DNA of the CDR3: TGTGCCAGTAGTATTATGGGCAGCTATAATCAGCCCCAGCATTTT. The genes are TRBV19 and TRBJ1-5; no definite D call. The ends were cut back, 3 bases at V and 4 bases at J, with 13 bases in the middle. This CDR3 region has 15 residues. Germline V gene sequence: CDR1 LNHDA, CDR2 SQIVND (reference sequence).

The sample holds a few counts of this clone. The J gene is TRBJ2-7, the V gene TRBV18, with D possibly being TRBD1 or TRBD2 (7 bases each). V was pared by 3 bases and J by 7 bases, with 13 bases between. This CDR3 is 13 amino acids long. Germline CDR1 KGHSH, CDR2 LQKENI. The CDR3 DNA is TGTGCCAGCTCACCCGGGAGGACAGGAGAGCAGTACGTC. Amino acid sequence: CASSPGRTGEQYV.

Worth noting for this clone: A read error may account for a junction end that differs from germline. The V call is TRBV3-1 (or the pseudogene TRBV3-2), the J call TRBJ2-2; unclear D gene. The CDR3 is 14 residues long. Germline CDR1 and CDR2: LGHDT and YNNKEL (reference sequence). Here the CDR3 DNA reads TGTGCCAGCAGCCAAGATTGGACCACCTGGGAGCTGTTTTTT. Protein: CASSQDWTTWELFF.

V is TRBV6-1 and J is TRBJ1-2; D remains ambiguous. The ends were cut back, 1 base at V and 6 bases at J, with 12 bases in the middle. Germline V gene lookup returns CDR1 MNHNS and CDR2 SASEGT. The CDR3 sequence is 14 residues long. Here the CDR3 reads CASSEDYPWDGYTF. As DNA, the CDR3 is TGTGCCAGCAGTGAAGATTACCCATGGGATGGCTACACCTTC.

V and J are TRBV19 and TRBJ2-7; 10 bases are shared with TRBD1. CDR1 is LNHDA, CDR2 SQIVND, per germline (reference sequence). With 2 bases clipped from V and 2 bases from J, the junction kept 9 bases outside the gene matches. This CDR3 contains 17 residues. The CDR3 loop is CASSITGQGPRTYEQYF. CDR3 DNA: TGTGCCAGTAGTATAACGGGACAGGGGCCTCGCACCTACGAGCAGTACTTC.

This chain joins TRBV6-2 or TRBV6-3 and TRBJ1-1, with 8 nucleotides matching TRBD1. CDR1 and CDR2 (germline): MNHEY, SVGEGT. The J segment lost 6 bases and the V segment lost 3 bases, leaving 3 bases of the junction unmatched. CDR3 length equals 13 residues. The CDR3 region has the DNA TGTGCCAGCAGTTATACGACAGGGGCTGAAGCTTTCTTT. It yields the protein CASSYTTGAEAFF.

The chain carries TRBV19 and TRBJ2-1; D is possibly TRBD2 (5 bases). Germline V gives CDR1 LNHDA, CDR2 SQIVND (reference sequence). The CDR3 runs to 13 residues. Between the trimmed V and J ends, which lost 6 bases and 4 bases, there was a span of 10 bases. CDR3 DNA: TGTGCCAGTAGACCGGGGTCGTACAATGAGCAGTTCTTC. Amino acids: CASRPGSYNEQFF.

The CDR3 nucleotides are TGTGCCAGCACCTTTGGGTATGGAAACACCGGGGAGCTGTTTTTT. This encodes CASTFGYGNTGELFF. The chain is built from TRBV7-6 and TRBJ2-2; unclear D gene. The V gene's germline CDR1 is SGHVS and CDR2 FNYEAQ. Trimming left V 7 bases short and J 2 bases short, with 14 bases between. This CDR3 has 15 amino acids.

The chain joins TRBV5-4 to TRBJ2-1; TRBD1 matches 8 bases. This CDR3 is built from 13 residues. V trimming: 6 bases; J trimming: 8 bases; junction bases outside the gene matches: 7. Germline-derived CDR1 and CDR2 are SGHNT and YYREEE (reference sequence). CDR3 amino acids: CASNRQGLDEQFF. The CDR3 DNA follows: TGTGCCAGCAACCGACAGGGGTTGGATGAGCAGTTCTTC.

The rearrangement uses TRBV4-3 and TRBJ1-1; weak D call: TRBD1 (6 bases). V dropped 1 base and J dropped 1 base, with 7 bases sitting between them. CDR1 and CDR2 from the germline V gene are LGHNA and YSLEER. CDR3 length equals 14 residues. CDR3 sequence: CASSQAGQNTEAFF. CDR3 bases: TGCGCCAGCAGCCAAGCGGGACAGAACACTGAAGCTTTCTTT.

This chain uses TRBV5-6 with TRBJ1-2; 7 bases map to TRBD1. In germline, CDR1 is SGHDT, CDR2 YYEEEE. The V gene end was trimmed by 4 bases and the J gene end by 9 bases; junction bases not matched to a gene: 12. The CDR3 sequence is 14 residues long. The CDR3, as DNA: TGTGCCAGCAGCCTGTTCGAGCCGGGACAGAGCTACACCTTC. The encoded protein is CASSLFEPGQSYTF.

The chain employs TRBV6-2 or TRBV6-3 and TRBJ1-4, with 7 nucleotides matching TRBD1. With 5 bases clipped from V and 7 bases from J, the junction kept 10 bases outside the gene matches. Germline V gives CDR1 MNHEY, CDR2 SVGEGT. CDR3 length: 15 residues. The CDR3: CASSGRTGGREKLFF. In DNA form, the CDR3 reads TGTGCCAGCAGTGGAAGGACAGGAGGACGTGAAAAACTGTTTTTT.

In the case of this clone: The same CDR3 is also encoded by other DNA sequences in this sample. The V call is TRBV27, the J call TRBJ1-2; possibly TRBD1 for D (6 bases). CDR1 is MNHEY and CDR2 is SMNVEV in the germline V gene (reference sequence). The ends were cut back, 1 base at V and 8 bases at J, with 11 bases in the middle. The CDR3 is made up of 13 amino acids. The CDR3 nucleotides are TGTGCCAGCAGTTTATGGGGGGCTGGCGGCTACACCTTC. Residues: CASSLWGAGGYTF.